Many counts were recorded for the clone carrying this T cell receptor (beta chain). TCRdb fed the RACE reads into MiXCR, producing one record per CDR3 protein. This sample has some 360,000 distinct CDR3 sequences; approximately 5.1% occur once, and the top ten carry 2% to 3%. This sample's time point: pre-sensitization, week 0. The treatment is: therapeutic diphenylcyclopropenone sensitization with weekly scalp DPC. This CDR3 comprises 13 residues. From germline, CDR1 is KGHSH and CDR2 LQKENI. Trimming stripped 6 bases from V and 1 base from J, with 9 bases between. The source of the sample is a study of human T cells and chemical hapten exposure.

This chain connects TRBV18 to TRBJ1-1; no reliable D call. The sequence was obtained from a woman aged 45-65 years with alopecia areata. Some clones in this sample may be carry-over from other donors' samples. The sequencing used whole blood, collected in connection with sensitization to the hapten diphenylcyclopropenone (DPC). The CDR3 protein is CASSGDRNTEAFF. The CDR3 bases are TGTGCCAGCTCGGGTGACCGGAACACTGAAGCTTTCTTT.